The 29 T cell receptor beta chains listed next were all sequenced from one sample in a study of cytomegalovirus exposure and HLA in healthy donors. PCR employed 60 Vbeta and 13 Jbeta primers. TCRdb's table, derived via immunoSEQ multiplex PCR, lists solely in-frame clones and lacks some. Of roughly 190,000 clones in the sample, 81% are singletons; the top ten hold around 3.6%. The sequencing input was PBMCs. Receptors were obtained from a middle-aged man in good health and CMV-seropositive.

The chain uses TRBV9 and TRBJ2-5, with 11 positions matching TRBD2. Germline CDR1 is SGDLS and CDR2 is YYNGEE. The J segment lost 5 bases and the V segment lost 4 bases, leaving 7 bases of the junction unmatched. The CDR3 consists of 15 residues. The CDR3 nucleotides are TGTGCCAGCAGCAAACTAGCGGGGGAAGTGGAGACCCAGTACTTC. Translation gives CASSKLAGEVETQYF.

In its sample, this clone was seen a few times. The V call is TRBV10-2, the J call TRBJ1-1; 8 nucleotides align to TRBD1. The V segment lost 6 bases and the J segment 3 bases; nucleotides outside the gene matches: 9. Germline-derived CDR1 and CDR2 are WSHSY and SAAADI. The CDR3 extends over 15 amino acids. This chain's CDR3 is CASSFRGLGDTEAFF. CDR3 DNA: TGCGCCAGCAGCTTCAGGGGGCTCGGGGACACTGAAGCTTTCTTT.

The chain has TRBV2 and TRBJ2-7; 10 bases are a match to TRBD2. The trim removed 5 bases at V and 2 bases at J, leaving 6 bases unmatched. CDR1 is SNHLY and CDR2 is FYNNEI in the germline V gene. This CDR3 spans 15 amino acids. The CDR3 loop is CASSPLAGVPYEQYF. In DNA, the CDR3 is TGTGCCAGCAGTCCTCTAGCGGGGGTTCCCTACGAGCAGTACTTC. Full variable domain (rest looked up from reference TRBV2 and TRBJ2-7): EPEVTQTPSHQVTQMGQEVILRCVPISNHLYFYWYRQILGQKVEFLVSFYNNEISEKSEIFDDQFSVERPDGSNFTLKIRSTKLEDSAMYFCASSPLAGVPYEQYFGPGTRLTVT.

Regarding this clone: Distinct nucleotide sequences in the sample also encode this CDR3. The V gene is TRBV7-9, the J gene TRBJ1-1, with D possibly TRBD1 on 5 matching bases. Trimming pared 4 bases from V and 5 bases from J, leaving 11 bases between. CDR1 and CDR2 from the germline V gene are SEHNR and FQNEAQ (reference sequence). The CDR3 length is 13 residues. Here the CDR3 DNA reads TGTGCCAGCAGCTCAAGCGGGGGAACTGAAGCTTTCTTT. Encoded protein: CASSSSGGTEAFF.

V usage is TRBV4-2 and J usage is TRBJ1-6, with D hard to call. CDR3 length: 13 residues. From germline, CDR1 is LGHNA and CDR2 YNFKEQ. Between the trimmed V and J ends, which lost 5 bases and 6 bases, there was a span of 8 bases. DNA of the CDR3: TGTGCCAGCAGCTTGGAGACTAATTCACCCCTCCACTTT. Amino acids: CASSLETNSPLHF.

V usage is TRBV6-1 and J usage is TRBJ2-4; D might be TRBD2 (6 bases). V lost 8 bases and J lost 4, with 18 bases in between. The germline gives CDR1 MNHNS, CDR2 SASEGT. This CDR3 contains 15 residues. For the CDR3, the DNA is TGTGCCAGCCGGGAGCGACTGGGGCCAAAAAACATTCAGTACTTC. Its protein product is CASRERLGPKNIQYF.

V and J are TRBV4-1 and TRBJ2-4; 9 nucleotides line up with TRBD1. The germline V gene has CDR1 MGHRA and CDR2 YSYEKL. V dropped 6 bases and J dropped 2; count of bases not matched to a gene: 8. There are 16 residues in the CDR3. CDR3 in amino acids: CASSGGTGRSKNIQYF. CDR3 DNA: TGCGCCAGCAGTGGGGGGACAGGGCGATCCAAAAACATTCAGTACTTC.

The chain combines TRBV29-1 with TRBJ2-7; D may be TRBD2 (5 bases). Trimming pared 6 bases from V and 0 bases from J, leaving 15 bases between. There are 14 residues in the CDR3. Germline V gene lookup returns CDR1 SQVTM and CDR2 ANQGSEA. The CDR3 is CSVRGSLASYEQYF. DNA of the CDR3: TGCAGCGTCCGAGGGTCATTGGCCTCCTACGAGCAGTACTTC.

The rearrangement uses TRBV5-1 and TRBJ2-3; TRBD1 agrees at 7 bases. The J segment lost 11 bases and the V segment lost 3 bases, leaving 6 bases of the junction unmatched. The CDR3 has 12 residues. Germline V gene sequence: CDR1 SGHRS, CDR2 YFSETQ. CDR3 in amino acids: CASSSQQGRQYF. The CDR3, as DNA: TGCGCCAGCAGCTCTCAACAGGGGAGGCAGTATTTT.

The genes are TRBV7-9 and TRBJ2-7; 15 positions agree with TRBD2. The CDR3 has 15 residues. Germline loops: CDR1 SEHNR, CDR2 FQNEAQ (reference sequence). After removal of 4 bases from V and 5 bases from J, the junction contained 3 bases not matched to a gene. Here the CDR3 reads CASSSGLAGGDEQYF. CDR3 nucleotides: TGTGCCAGCAGCTCGGGACTAGCGGGAGGCGACGAGCAGTACTTC.

This clone was seen just once. The V gene is TRBV6-6, the J gene TRBJ1-5; D is possibly TRBD1 (5 bases). The CDR3 totals 15 residues. V was shortened by 5 bases and J by 1 base, with 12 bases between the two germline ends. Germline V gene data show CDR1 as MNHNY and CDR2 as SVGAGI (reference sequence). The DNA for the CDR3 is TGTGCCAGCAGTCCTCCAGGGTCAAGCAATCAGCCCCAGCATTTT. Translated: CASSPPGSSNQPQHF.

The chain has TRBV19 and TRBJ1-6, with D perhaps matching TRBD1 (6 bases). V dropped 7 bases and J dropped 10 bases, with 17 bases sitting between them. Germline V lookup: CDR1 LNHDA, CDR2 SQIVND (reference sequence). The CDR3 consists of 14 residues. CDR3 nucleotides: TGTGCCAGTAATGGGGGCGGTACAGGGTCACCCCTCCACTTT. This translates into CASNGGGTGSPLHF.

The chain is built from TRBV9 and TRBJ1-1; D uncertain. This CDR3 is 13 amino acids long. Looked up from germline, CDR1 is SGDLS and CDR2 is YYNGEE. The V and J ends lost 0 bases and 10 bases respectively, with 13 bases between them. Here the CDR3 reads CASSVEVYGLAFF. CDR3 nucleotide sequence: TGTGCCAGCAGCGTAGAGGTGTACGGACTAGCTTTCTTT.

This sequence joins TRBV6-5 and TRBJ2-2; the D gene is possibly TRBD1 (5 bases). V was pared by 4 bases and J by 4 bases, with 16 bases between. This CDR3 has 16 amino acids. Germline-derived CDR1 and CDR2 are MNHEY and SVGAGI. CDR3 protein: CASSSPSGSGTGELFF. The CDR3 DNA sequence: TGTGCCAGCAGTTCGCCGTCAGGGTCGGGCACCGGGGAGCTGTTTTTT.

This chain joins TRBV19 and TRBJ2-2, with 12 positions matching TRBD2. Losses at the gene ends were 3 bases for V and 0 bases for J; bases not matched to a gene: 11. This CDR3 has 20 residues. Per the germline V gene, CDR1 is LNHDA and CDR2 is SQIVND (reference sequence). CDR3 sequence reads: CASSMGASGRGAANTGELFF. The CDR3 DNA sequence: TGTGCCAGTAGTATGGGGGCTAGCGGGAGGGGGGCCGCGAACACCGGGGAGCTGTTTTTT. Drawing the rest from reference TRBV19 and TRBJ2-2, the complete variable domain is DGGITQSPKYLFRKEGQNVTLSCEQNLNHDAMYWYRQDPGQGLRLIYYSQIVNDFQKGDIAEGYSVSREKKESFPLTVTSAQKNPTAFYLCASSMGASGRGAANTGELFFGEGSRLTVL.

This clone appeared once. One end of the junction does not line up with germline, which may come from a read error. The gene calls are TRBV7-9 and TRBJ2-7, with TRBD2 identical over 8 bases. Germline V gene lookup returns CDR1 SEHNR and CDR2 FQNEAQ (reference sequence). This CDR3 contains 14 residues. The CDR3 protein is CASSSRGGGDEQYF. DNA of the CDR3: TGCGCCAGCAGCTCCCGGGGGGGTGGGGACGAGCAGTACTTC. Full variable domain (remainder filled in from reference TRBV7-9 and TRBJ2-7): DTGVSQNPRHKITKRGQNVTFRCDPISEHNRLYWYRQTLGQGPEFLTYFQNEAQLEKSRLLSDRFSAERPKGSFSTLEIQRTEQGDSAMYLCASSSRGGGDEQYFGPGTRLTVT.

The V gene is TRBV6-5, the J gene TRBJ2-3; 9 nucleotides line up with TRBD2. The V segment lost 0 bases and the J segment 4 bases; nucleotides outside the gene matches: 5. CDR3 length equals 16 residues. Germline CDR1 MNHEY, CDR2 SVGAGI. The CDR3 nucleotides are TGTGCCAGCAGTTACTCCTTGCGGGAGGGTCCAGATACGCAGTATTTT. Its protein product is CASSYSLREGPDTQYF.

The chain has TRBV19 and TRBJ1-6, with 7 bases aligning to TRBD1. The germline V gene encodes CDR1 LNHDA and CDR2 SQIVND (reference sequence). The CDR3 runs to 17 residues. J lost 5 bases, V lost 7 bases, and 14 bases had no gene match. The CDR3 region is CASKGIGTVPHNSPLHF. The CDR3, as DNA: TGTGCCAGTAAGGGGATCGGGACAGTTCCCCATAATTCACCCCTCCACTTT.

The chain uses TRBV28 and TRBJ2-7, with 8 bases that match TRBD1. Per germline, CDR1 MDHEN and CDR2 SYDVKM. CDR3 length: 15 amino acids. J lost 4 bases, V lost 1 base, and 6 bases had no gene match. CDR3 sequence (DNA): TGTGCCAGCAGTTTATACGCAGGGGGCCGGTACGAGCAGTACTTC. This translates into CASSLYAGGRYEQYF.

This clone has a handful of counts. The chain employs TRBV5-6 and TRBJ2-4; tentatively, D is TRBD2 (6 bases). Germline V gene sequence: CDR1 SGHDT, CDR2 YYEEEE. The ends were cut back, 4 bases at V and 7 bases at J, with 18 bases in the middle. The CDR3 has 15 amino acids. CDR3 coding DNA: TGTGCCAGCAGCCAACTTACTAGCCGTTTCAACATTCAGTACTTC. It is translated as CASSQLTSRFNIQYF.

V usage is TRBV14 and J usage is TRBJ2-5; 10 bases line up with TRBD2. The J call may be faulty, since TRBJ2-7 better matches the DNA end. The CDR3 extends over 16 amino acids. CDR1 and CDR2 from the germline V gene are SGHDN and FVKESK. This CDR3 reads CASSEVGSGRRYEQYF. CDR3 DNA: TGTGCCAGCAGCGAAGTCGGTAGCGGGAGGCGCTACGAGCAGTACTTC.

This sequence joins TRBV5-1 and TRBJ2-2, with 7 nucleotides matching TRBD1. Germline V CDR1 and CDR2: SGHRS, YFSETQ. This CDR3 is 16 amino acids long. V lost 3 bases, J lost 1 base, and 6 bases stayed unmatched. CDR3 region: CASSSAPGGNTGELFF. The CDR3 DNA follows: TGCGCCAGCAGCTCTGCGCCAGGGGGGAACACCGGGGAGCTGTTTTTT.

The chain combines TRBV21-1 with TRBJ2-1; the DNA was not compared with TRBD1, the D call given in the table. TRBV21-1 constitutes a pseudogene. This CDR3 has 16 amino acids. This CDR3 reads CASSLTGTGGYNEQFF. CDR3 in DNA: TGTGCCAGCAGTCTGACCGGGACAGGTGGATACAATGAGCAGTTCTTC.

The rearrangement links TRBV15 to TRBJ2-2; D is undetermined. Germline CDR1 and CDR2: LNHNV and YYDKDF (reference sequence). The CDR3 contains 17 residues. Trimming shortened V by 0 bases and J by 1 base, and 12 bases separated the two germline ends. CDR3: CATSRDWAEWNTGELFF. CDR3 nucleotides: TGTGCCACCAGCAGAGATTGGGCCGAATGGAACACCGGGGAGCTGTTTTTT.

The chain employs TRBV6-5 and TRBJ2-7, with D possibly TRBD2 on 6 matching bases. Trimming stripped 0 bases from V and 3 bases from J, with 12 bases between. The CDR3 spans 15 residues. From germline, CDR1 is MNHEY and CDR2 SVGAGI. The CDR3 coding sequence is TGTGCCAGCAGTTACTCGCGGGACGGACTCTACGAGCAGTACTTC. Translating gives CASSYSRDGLYEQYF.

This rearrangement joins TRBV5-6 to TRBJ1-6; D uncertain. Trimming shortened V by 0 bases and J by 0 bases, and 7 bases separated the two germline ends. Germline lookup yields CDR1 SGHDT and CDR2 YYEEEE. The CDR3 is made up of 16 amino acids. Here the CDR3 reads CASSLGASSYNSPLHF. The CDR3 DNA sequence: TGTGCCAGCAGCTTGGGGGCGAGCTCCTATAATTCACCCCTCCACTTT.

V and J are TRBV7-3 and TRBJ2-3, with 11 bases that match TRBD2. The CDR3 covers 17 residues. Unmatched junction bases numbered 9, after V lost 5 bases and J lost 2 bases. Germline V gene lookup returns CDR1 SGHTA and CDR2 FQGTGA. CDR3 DNA sequence: TGTGCCAGCAGCCTCAGGATAGCGGGAGGGCCCACAGATACGCAGTATTTT. This codes for CASSLRIAGGPTDTQYF.

Details on this clone: The identical CDR3 is also encoded by other nucleotide sequences in the sample. V usage is TRBV29-1 and J usage is TRBJ1-1; D is perhaps TRBD1 (5 bases). V lost 2 bases and J lost 2, with 9 bases in between. This CDR3 region has 13 residues. Germline V gene lookup returns CDR1 SQVTM and CDR2 ANQGSEA. The CDR3 nucleotides are TGCAGCGTTGAAACGGGGGTAAACACTGAAGCTTTCTTT. It codes for CSVETGVNTEAFF.

The V gene is TRBV6-1, the J gene TRBJ2-2; D may be TRBD2 (5 bases). V was shortened by 3 bases and J by 6 bases, with 11 bases between the two germline ends. The germline gives CDR1 MNHNS, CDR2 SASEGT. This CDR3 has 14 amino acids. The DNA of the CDR3 is TGTGCCAGCAGTGATGGCGGGTTTGCCGGGGAGCTGTTTTTT. Amino acids: CASSDGGFAGELFF.